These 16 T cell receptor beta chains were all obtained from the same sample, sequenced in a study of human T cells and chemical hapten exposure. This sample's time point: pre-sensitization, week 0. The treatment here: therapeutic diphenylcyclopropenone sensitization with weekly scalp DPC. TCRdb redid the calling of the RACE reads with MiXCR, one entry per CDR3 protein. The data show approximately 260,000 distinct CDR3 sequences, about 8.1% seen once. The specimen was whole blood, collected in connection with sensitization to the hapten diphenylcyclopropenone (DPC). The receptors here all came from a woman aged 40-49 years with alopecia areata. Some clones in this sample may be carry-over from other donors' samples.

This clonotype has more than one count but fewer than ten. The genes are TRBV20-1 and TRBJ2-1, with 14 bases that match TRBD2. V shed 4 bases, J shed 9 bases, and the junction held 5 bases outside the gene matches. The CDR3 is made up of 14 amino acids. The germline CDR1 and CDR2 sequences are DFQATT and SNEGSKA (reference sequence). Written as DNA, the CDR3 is TGCAGTGCTAAAGGACTAGCGGGAGGATTTGAGCAGTTCTTC. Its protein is CSAKGLAGGFEQFF.

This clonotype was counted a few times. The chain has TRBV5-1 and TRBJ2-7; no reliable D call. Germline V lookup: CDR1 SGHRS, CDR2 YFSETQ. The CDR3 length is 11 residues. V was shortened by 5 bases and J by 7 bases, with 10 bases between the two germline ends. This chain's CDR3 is CASRWMGEQYF. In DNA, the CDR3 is TGCGCCAGCAGGTGGATGGGGGAGCAGTACTTC.

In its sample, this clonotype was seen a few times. CDR3 region: CSASRGRDTQYF. The CDR3 DNA reads TGCAGTGCTAGTAGAGGGAGAGATACGCAGTATTTT. The rearrangement links TRBV20-1 to TRBJ2-3; maybe TRBD2 (5 bases). Germline lookup yields CDR1 DFQATT and CDR2 SNEGSKA (reference sequence). V dropped 3 bases and J dropped 5 bases, with 9 bases sitting between them. The CDR3 has 12 residues.

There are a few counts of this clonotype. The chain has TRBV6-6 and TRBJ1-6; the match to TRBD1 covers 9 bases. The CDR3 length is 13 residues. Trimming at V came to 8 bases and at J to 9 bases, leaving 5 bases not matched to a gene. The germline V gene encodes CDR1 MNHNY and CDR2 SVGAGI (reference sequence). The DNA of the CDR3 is TGTGCCAGCCGGACAGGGGAGGGTTCACCCCTCCACTTT. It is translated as CASRTGEGSPLHF.

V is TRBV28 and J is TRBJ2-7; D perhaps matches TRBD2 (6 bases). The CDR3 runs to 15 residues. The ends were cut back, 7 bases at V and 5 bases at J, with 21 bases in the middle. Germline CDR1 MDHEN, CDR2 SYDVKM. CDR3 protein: CASTPWVGGGNEQYF. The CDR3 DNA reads TGTGCCAGCACCCCATGGGTTGGTGGGGGGAACGAGCAGTACTTC. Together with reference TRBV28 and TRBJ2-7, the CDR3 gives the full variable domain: DVKVTQSSRYLVKRTGEKVFLECVQDMDHENMFWYRQDPGLGLRLIYFSYDVKMKEKGDIPEGYSVSREKKERFSLILESASTNQTSMYLCASTPWVGGGNEQYFGPGTRLTVT.

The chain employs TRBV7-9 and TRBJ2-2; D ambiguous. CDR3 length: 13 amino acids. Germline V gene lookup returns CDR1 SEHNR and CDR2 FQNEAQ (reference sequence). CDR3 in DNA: TGTATAGTCACAAATTCGAACACCGGGGAGCTGTTTTTT. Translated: CIVTNSNTGELFF.

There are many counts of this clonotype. The CDR3 nucleotides read TGTGCCAGCAGTTTAGGCAGAGAGAACTATGGCTACACCTTC. It yields the protein CASSLGRENYGYTF. The V and J genes are TRBV27 and TRBJ1-2; D remains unclear. V lost 2 bases and J 2 bases, leaving 9 bases between the germline ends. The CDR3 runs 14 residues. In germline, CDR1 is MNHEY, CDR2 SMNVEV (reference sequence).

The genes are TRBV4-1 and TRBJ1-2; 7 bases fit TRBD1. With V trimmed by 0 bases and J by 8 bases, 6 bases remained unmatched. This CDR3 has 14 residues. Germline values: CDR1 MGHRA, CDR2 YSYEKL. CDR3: CASSQEEGATGYTF. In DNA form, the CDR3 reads TGCGCCAGCAGCCAAGAGGAGGGGGCGACGGGCTACACCTTC.

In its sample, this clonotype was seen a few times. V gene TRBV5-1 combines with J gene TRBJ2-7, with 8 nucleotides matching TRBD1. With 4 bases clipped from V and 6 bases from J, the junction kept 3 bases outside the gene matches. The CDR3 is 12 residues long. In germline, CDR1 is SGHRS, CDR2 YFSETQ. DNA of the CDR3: TGCGCCAGCAGCCCGACAGGGGCCGAGCAGTACTTC. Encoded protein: CASSPTGAEQYF.

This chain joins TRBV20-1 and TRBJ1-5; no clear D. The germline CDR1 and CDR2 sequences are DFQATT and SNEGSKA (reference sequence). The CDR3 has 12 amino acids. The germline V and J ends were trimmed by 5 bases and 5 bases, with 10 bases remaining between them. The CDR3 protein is CSAWSGDQPQHF. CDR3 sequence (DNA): TGCAGTGCTTGGTCGGGAGATCAGCCCCAGCATTTT.

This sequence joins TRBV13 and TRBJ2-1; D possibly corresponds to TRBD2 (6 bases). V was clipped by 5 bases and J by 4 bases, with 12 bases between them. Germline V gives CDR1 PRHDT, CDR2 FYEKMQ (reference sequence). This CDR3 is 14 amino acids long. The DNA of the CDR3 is TGTGCCAGCAGCGCGGGACGGCCTTACAATGAGCAGTTCTTC. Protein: CASSAGRPYNEQFF.

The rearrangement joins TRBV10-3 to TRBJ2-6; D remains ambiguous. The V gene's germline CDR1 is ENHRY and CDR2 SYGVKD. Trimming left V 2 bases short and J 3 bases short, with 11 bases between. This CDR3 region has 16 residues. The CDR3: CAISEVGNLGANVLTF. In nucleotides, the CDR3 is TGTGCCATCAGTGAGGTGGGGAACCTTGGGGCCAACGTCCTGACTTTC.

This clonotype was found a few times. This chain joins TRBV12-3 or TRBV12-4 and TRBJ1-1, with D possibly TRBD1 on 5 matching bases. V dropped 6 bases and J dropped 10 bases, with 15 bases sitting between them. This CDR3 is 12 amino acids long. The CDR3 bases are TGTGCCAGCAGCGATTCGGGGGTCGTAGCTTTCTTT. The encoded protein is CASSDSGVVAFF.

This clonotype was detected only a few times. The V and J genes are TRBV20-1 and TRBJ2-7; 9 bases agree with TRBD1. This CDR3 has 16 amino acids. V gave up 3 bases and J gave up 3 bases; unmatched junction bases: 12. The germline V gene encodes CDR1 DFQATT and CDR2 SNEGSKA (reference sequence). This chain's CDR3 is CSARDSLGQGIYEQYF. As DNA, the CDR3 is TGCAGTGCTAGGGACAGCTTGGGACAGGGTATCTACGAGCAGTACTTC.

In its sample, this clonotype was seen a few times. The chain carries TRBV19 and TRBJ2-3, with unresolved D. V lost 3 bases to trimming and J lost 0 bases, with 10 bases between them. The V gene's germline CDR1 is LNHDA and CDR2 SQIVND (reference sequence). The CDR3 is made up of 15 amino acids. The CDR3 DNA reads TGTGCCAGTAGTATCGGCAGGATCAGCACAGATACGCAGTATTTT. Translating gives CASSIGRISTDTQYF.

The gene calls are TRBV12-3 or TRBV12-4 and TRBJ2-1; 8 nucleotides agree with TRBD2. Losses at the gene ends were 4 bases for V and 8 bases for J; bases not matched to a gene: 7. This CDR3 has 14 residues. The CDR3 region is CASSSRGGSHEQFF. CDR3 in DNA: TGTGCCAGCAGTTCCCGGGGGGGATCACATGAGCAGTTCTTC.